The clone carrying this T cell receptor beta chain was seen more than once but under ten times. What it recognizes is unknown. The sample is drawn from a study of T cell repertoires in cytomegalovirus infection. As for the study in general: Recently identified HLA-C-restricted CMV epitopes were among the peptides used.

Using its own MiXCR run on the reads, TCRdb lists one record per CDR3 protein. The sample has 750,000 to 900,000 distinct CDR3 sequences, under 35% seen once. General study points: The response measured ex vivo was dominated by TCR beta clonotypes (HLA-C-restricted and CMV-specific). Summed public TCR beta family frequency identified CMV carriers bearing the relevant HLA.

The source of this sequence is a human donor in good health (CMV status not recorded). Some clones in this sample may be carry-over from other donors' samples. The sequences come from cultured CD8+ T cells from PBMCs, collected from culture after CMV antigen stimulation.

The CDR3 bases are TGTGCCAGCAACCTCAGGGGTAATGAGCAGTTCTTC. It codes for CASNLRGNEQFF. The rearrangement links TRBV7-3 to TRBJ2-1; D possibly corresponds to TRBD1 (6 bases). The CDR3 has 12 amino acids. CDR1 and CDR2 (germline): SGHTA, FQGTGA. Between the trimmed V and J ends, which lost 7 bases and 7 bases, there was a span of 11 bases.